The entry below gives a single T cell receptor (beta chain) sequence along with its context. This sample was included in a study of T cells in Graves' hyperthyroidism and ophthalmopathy. RNA transcripts were the template for amplifying TCR beta CDR3 regions. HTBI primers were the set used in a first-round RT-PCR of the TCR CDR3. TCRdb ran MiXCR on the multiplex PCR reads and lists one entry per CDR3 protein. Of hundreds of thousands of distinct CDR3 sequences in the sample, about 14% were seen once. V lost 6 bases and J lost 4; bases outside the gene matches: 9. Germline CDR1 reads SQVTM; CDR2 reads ANQGSEA. The CDR3 spans 14 residues.

The chain has TRBV29-1 and TRBJ2-3, with TRBD2 matching 8 bases. The TCR was taken from a woman between 45 and 65 years old with Graves' ophthalmopathy. The sample was blood. The CDR3 here is CSVAPGTSADTQYF. CDR3 nucleotides: TGCAGCGTGGCCCCCGGGACTAGTGCAGATACGCAGTATTTT.